One T cell receptor beta chain is described in this entry. Its antigen remains unknown. Vbeta (60) and Jbeta (13) primers were used in the PCR. Method: immunoSEQ multiplex PCR; TCRdb's copy keeps in-frame clones and lacks some. The data contain 95,000 to 150,000 clones, over 65% of them singletons. This sample was included in a study of cytomegalovirus exposure and HLA in healthy donors. General observations from the study: With further analysis later on, most CMV-associated TCR beta chains appeared HLA-restricted.

V was pared by 3 bases and J by 5 bases, with 7 bases between. The CDR3 covers 12 residues. The sequence derives from a woman aged 40 to 55 in good health and CMV-seropositive. V usage is TRBV23-1 and J usage is TRBJ1-2; no clear D. TRBV23-1 is reported as an ORF; its role is uncertain. The specimen sequenced was PBMCs. The CDR3 region is CASSHLTYGYTF. CDR3 DNA sequence: TGCGCCAGCAGTCACCTAACTTATGGCTACACCTTC.